This TCR beta chain comes out of a study of shared clonotypes between healthy human individuals. Turning to the study itself: Per donor, CD8 memory used one plate, CD8 naive used two, CD4 memory used three and CD4 naive used three.

Assay: immunoSEQ multiplex PCR; the TCRdb copy retains only in-frame clones and omits some. The table lists roughly 1.4 million clones, 98% to 99% of them singletons. The V gene lost 0 bases and the J gene lost 3 bases, with 16 bases spanning the gap. The V gene's germline CDR1 is SGDLS and CDR2 YYNGEE. This CDR3 comprises 18 residues. V gene TRBV9 combines with J gene TRBJ2-6, with a tentative D call TRBD2 (6 bases). Sequenced sample: naive CD4+ T cells sorted from blood. The subset here: CD45RA+ positively selected. This TCR derives from a man younger than 45 in good health. The CDR3: CASSVAQEGQGGANVLTF. DNA of the CDR3: TGTGCCAGCAGCGTAGCTCAGGAGGGCCAAGGTGGGGCCAACGTCCTGACTTTC.